The 7 T cell receptor beta chains reported below all come from one sample, sequenced in a study of T cell repertoires in cytomegalovirus infection. In TCRdb, the reads were re-called with MiXCR into one record per CDR3 protein. The sample holds a few hundred thousand distinct CDR3 sequences, more than 15% seen once. Input material: CD8+ T cells from PBMCs. Receptor source: a human donor in good health (CMV status not recorded). Some clones in this sample may be carry-over from other donors' samples.

This clonotype was counted many times. V gene TRBV4-3 combines with J gene TRBJ1-5; possible D gene TRBD1, 6 bases. CDR1 LGHNA and CDR2 YSLEER come from the germline V gene. Trimming took 0 bases from V and 5 from J, leaving 11 bases between them. The CDR3 is 15 amino acids. The CDR3 protein is CASSQDRAGDQPQHF. In nucleotides, the CDR3 is TGCGCCAGCAGCCAAGATAGGGCAGGGGATCAGCCCCAGCATTTT.

The CDR3 DNA reads TGTGCCAGCAGCCTAGGGGACAGGGTGAACTACGAGCAGTACTTC. As protein: CASSLGDRVNYEQYF. The chain has TRBV7-9 and TRBJ2-7, with 9 bases that match TRBD1. There are 15 residues in the CDR3. V was pared by 5 bases and J by 3 bases, with 8 bases of the junction left unmatched. The germline gives CDR1 SEHNR, CDR2 FQNEAQ (reference sequence).

In its sample, this clonotype was seen a few times. The V and J genes are TRBV15 and TRBJ2-5, with D perhaps being TRBD1 or TRBD2 (6 bases each). The V gene lost 3 bases and the J gene lost 5 bases, with 22 bases spanning the gap. Germline V gene lookup returns CDR1 LNHNV and CDR2 YYDKDF (reference sequence). The CDR3 runs 17 residues. Here the CDR3 DNA reads TGTGCCACCAGCAGCGACCCCCCGGGGGCCTTATTTGAGACCCAGTACTTC. Amino acids: CATSSDPPGALFETQYF.

This clonotype was detected a few times. An end of the junction differs from the germline gene, which may be a read error. The rearrangement joins TRBV7-9 to TRBJ2-5; D not resolved. Germline V CDR1 and CDR2: SEHNR, FQNEAQ (reference sequence). The CDR3 loop spans 14 amino acids. DNA for the CDR3: TGTGCCAGCAGCTTACTCGAGGATCAAGGGACCCAGTACTTC. This gives the protein CASSLLEDQGTQYF.

In its sample, this clonotype was seen many times. This chain uses TRBV7-6 with TRBJ1-1, with D unresolved. Germline V gene lookup returns CDR1 SGHVS and CDR2 FNYEAQ. Trimming cost V 2 bases and J 1 base, with 14 bases left between them. The CDR3 consists of 16 residues. In nucleotides, the CDR3 is TGTGCCAGCAGCTTAATTAGCACCGAGAAGAACACTGAAGCTTTCTTT. It specifies CASSLISTEKNTEAFF.

Many counts were recorded for this clonotype. V usage is TRBV7-6 and J usage is TRBJ1-6, with TRBD1 matching 8 bases. V was pared by 0 bases and J by 4 bases, with 5 bases of the junction left unmatched. CDR3 size: 17 residues. Per the germline V gene, CDR1 is SGHVS and CDR2 is FNYEAQ. This CDR3 reads CASSLADRGYYNSPLHF. The CDR3 DNA reads as TGTGCCAGCAGCTTAGCCGACAGGGGATATTATAATTCACCCCTCCACTTT.

This clonotype was observed a few times. This chain links TRBV6-5 with TRBJ2-7; D possibly corresponds to TRBD2 (6 bases). Germline lookup yields CDR1 MNHEY and CDR2 SVGAGI. Trimming shortened V by 2 bases and J by 3 bases, and 14 bases separated the two germline ends. The CDR3 consists of 15 residues. CDR3 in amino acids: CASSYGAGTYYEQYF. CDR3 sequence (DNA): TGTGCCAGCAGTTACGGGGCGGGGACCTACTACGAGCAGTACTTC.